The rows below give T cell receptor beta chains drawn from one sample of a study of blood T cell repertoires in COVID-19. Libraries were prepared by immunoSEQ multiplex PCR; TCRdb keeps only in-frame clonotypes and omits some of them. Among 160,000 or so clones, over 90% were seen once, and the ten largest hold roughly 2.1%. Sequences were obtained from peripheral blood. The receptors here all came from a woman in her sixties or seventies with COVID-19, enrolled during active disease. Both conserved end residues are part of each CDR3. The D gene is left open where the match is weak. The size of a clone is reported for some rows only, either as once, few or many, or as a class for expanded clones.

CDR3 DNA | CDR3 protein | J gene | V gene | D gene | clone size
TGTGCCAGCAGTGAAGCCGGACTGAGCAATCAGCCCCAGCATTTT | CASSEAGLSNQPQHF | TRBJ1-5 | TRBV6-1 | . | once
TGTGCCAGCTCACCTCAGCAGAACAGGGCTTCAGATACGCAGTATTTT | CASSPQQNRASDTQYF | TRBJ2-3 | TRBV18 | . | .
TGTGCTAGTGGTCCGGGACTAGCGGGGGGTATAAAGGAGCAGTTCTTC | CASGPGLAGGIKEQFF | TRBJ2-1 | TRBV12-5 | TRBD2 | .
TGTGCCAGCAGCCCCCTCGGGGGAAGGACAGATACGCAGTATTTT | CASSPLGGRTDTQYF | TRBJ2-3 | TRBV11-2 | . | .
TGTGCCAGCAGCGTCCAATATGGCTACACCTTC | CASSVQYGYTF | TRBJ1-2 | TRBV9 | . | .
TGTGCCAGCAGTTACTCGAGGGGGAACTACGAGCAGTACTTC | CASSYSRGNYEQYF | TRBJ2-7 | TRBV6-5 | . | .
TGTGCCAGCAGTTCTCCAGGAACTAATTCACCCCTCCACTTT | CASSSPGTNSPLHF | TRBJ1-6 | TRBV28 | . | once
TGTGCCTGGAGTGGGACAGGGGGTCCCAATCAGCCCCAGCATTTT | CAWSGTGGPNQPQHF | TRBJ1-5 | TRBV30 | TRBD1 | .
TGTGCCAGCAGCCCGGGACAGGGCGGTCAGCCCCAGCATTTT | CASSPGQGGQPQHF | TRBJ1-5 | TRBV3-1/TRBV3-2 | TRBD1 | .
TGTGCCAGCAGTTACTCGTTGTCAGGGGCCACAGATACGCAGTATTTT | CASSYSLSGATDTQYF | TRBJ2-3 | TRBV6-5 | . | .
TGTGCCAGCAGGGGGACAGCCCGAGTCGATGGCTACACCTTC | CASRGTARVDGYTF | TRBJ1-2 | TRBV5-4 | TRBD1 | .
TGTGCCTGGAGTGTGGCGGTCTATGGCTACACCTTC | CAWSVAVYGYTF | TRBJ1-2 | TRBV30 | . | .
TGCGCCAGCAGCTTGGGACAGAACAGGGCTGAAGCTTTCTTT | CASSLGQNRAEAFF | TRBJ1-1 | TRBV5-1 | . | .
TGTGCCAGTAGTCTAGGACAGGACAATCAGCCCCAGCATTTT | CASSLGQDNQPQHF | TRBJ1-5 | TRBV19 | TRBD1 | .
TGTGCCTGGAGTGTAGGGGGGGTTAGCTACGAGCAGTACTTC | CAWSVGGVSYEQYF | TRBJ2-7 | TRBV30 | . | .